These 4 T cell receptor beta chains originate from one sample sequenced in a study of cytomegalovirus exposure and HLA in healthy donors. A multiplex PCR was run with 60 Vbeta primers and 13 Jbeta primers. This table comes from immunoSEQ multiplex PCR, and its TCRdb copy is limited to in-frame clones, with some not included. The data hold roughly 110,000 clones, with approximately 80% observed a single time. The sample consisted of PBMCs. These receptors were obtained from a male donor in good health and CMV-seronegative.

The chain recombines TRBV18 with TRBJ2-1; D is ambiguous. V shed 3 bases and J shed 0 bases, with 9 bases lying between them. The CDR3 is 15 amino acids. Germline CDR1 reads KGHSH; CDR2 reads LQKENI. The CDR3 reads CASSPQLSSYNEQFF. The CDR3, as DNA: TGTGCCAGCTCACCTCAGTTAAGCTCCTACAATGAGCAGTTCTTC.

Only a few counts were recorded for this clone. This sequence joins TRBV7-2 and TRBJ2-7; tentative D call: TRBD2 (5 bases). The CDR3 covers 14 residues. Germline CDR1 is SGHTA and CDR2 is FQGNSA. V lost 5 bases, J lost 0 bases, and 11 bases lay in between. As DNA, the CDR3 is TGTGCCAGCAGCCCCGGGGTATTCTCCTACGAGCAGTACTTC. It encodes CASSPGVFSYEQYF. Looking up the rest from reference TRBV7-2 and TRBJ2-7 gives the full variable domain: GAGVSQSPSNKVTEKGKDVELRCDPISGHTALYWYRQSLGQGLEFLIYFQGNSAPDKSGLPSDRFSAERTGGSVSTLTIQRTQQEDSAVYLCASSPGVFSYEQYFGPGTRLTVT.

J is TRBJ2-2 and V is TRBV18, with 7 positions matching TRBD1. The CDR3 sequence is 16 residues long. Germline lookup yields CDR1 KGHSH and CDR2 LQKENI. V dropped 1 base and J dropped 4; count of bases not matched to a gene: 6. CDR3 sequence: CASSPQGARATGELFF. As DNA, the CDR3 is TGTGCCAGCTCACCACAGGGGGCGCGGGCCACCGGGGAGCTGTTTTTT.

There are a few counts of this clone. The rearrangement uses TRBV7-3 and TRBJ2-2; 7 nucleotides align to TRBD1. V shed 5 bases, J shed 7 bases, and the junction held 7 bases outside the gene matches. This CDR3 spans 14 amino acids. The V gene's germline CDR1 is SGHTA and CDR2 FQGTGA. In DNA form, the CDR3 reads TGTGCCAGCAGCCTCAGACAGGGTTTCGGGGAGCTGTTTTTT. Translated, it gives CASSLRQGFGELFF.